This TCR beta chain appears in the sequencing data of a study of T cells in Graves' hyperthyroidism and ophthalmopathy (dated by TCRdb to between 2017 and 2020). Study-wide context: To identify distinguishing TCR V-J signatures, a discovery cohort of 100 patients was used, comprising some 43 with Graves' ophthalmopathy and 57 with stable Graves' hyperthyroidism. The roughly 91 discovery patients were randomly divided into training and test sets at a 7:3 ratio. TCR Vbeta CDR3 sequencing of roughly 140 peripheral blood samples (roughly 41 ophthalmopathy, 70 to 85 hyperthyroidism and roughly 17 progressor patients) is reported in the paper. In about 6 Graves' hyperthyroidism patients, the study also compared T-cell repertoires from thyroid tissue with T-cell repertoires from blood. Prospective prediction of ophthalmopathy was tested in an independent validation cohort of approximately 19 hyperthyroidism patients and 15 to 17 patients who later progressed to ophthalmopathy. Following sampling, methimazole starting at 30 mg daily was given to hyperthyroidism patients, and high-dose intravenous methylprednisolone was given to ophthalmopathy patients.

Concerning this clonotype: Its specific antigen is unknown. Per-base quality was not reported, and no clone a single base away is much larger than it.

TCR beta CDR3 regions were amplified from RNA transcripts. For the first round of RT-PCR on the TCR CDR3, the HTBI primer set was used together with the Qiagen OneStep RT-PCR kit. Libraries were constructed in a second round of multiplex PCR, after which size selection and purification were carried out. Sequencing of the libraries was done on an Illumina HiSeq2000 using paired-end 100 bp reads. The study's processing was this. Raw data were processed with SOAPnuke, discarding reads with adapters, uncalled bases, mean Phred below 15, or no exact constant-primer or identifier match. High-quality paired reads were merged using COPE v1.2.5, and each unique nucleotide sequence was defined as a clonotype. MiTCR v1.1 was used to align the clonotypes against IMGT TRBV, TRBD and TRBJ reference segments. Only V-J combinations with frequency above 0.0001, covering 99.2% of repertoires, were analysed. A TCS score was defined as the ratio between F50 (clonal expansion) and ExV (chaos), using BLOSUM62-based TCRdist between CDR3 peptides within each V-J. Welch's t-statistics and random forest reduced around 550 V-J features to roughly 13, which were used in a naive Bayes classifier (R e1071). The Morisita-Horn index was used to measure how similar the thyroid and blood repertoires were. TCRdb redid the processing of the public reads, applying fastp at Q25 and MiXCR, and retained in-frame beta chains. Each CDR3 protein appears once, grouped with its most common genes and DNA. TCRdb's processing, not the authors' own work, is the source of the V and J calls. Present in this sample are about 610,000 distinct CDR3 sequences, 40% to 55% of which were seen just once. In total, the top ten clones hold around 7.7% of the sample.

On the study overall, not on this receptor specifically: Most expanded thyroid clonotypes (frequency above 0.001) were also detected in blood, suggesting blood repertoires may reflect thyroid immune responses. In validation, the model predicted progression to ophthalmopathy with approximately 69% sensitivity and roughly 75% specificity, a median of 6.5 months before onset. Sample size was not statistically predetermined, and blinding of investigators to group allocation was not performed. A 13 V-J signature model separated ophthalmopathy from stable hyperthyroidism, with 87.88% sensitivity and 81.08% specificity in cross-validation and 80%/75% in testing.

Stable Graves' hyperthyroidism was defined as no progression to ophthalmopathy during 18 months of follow-up. Hyperthyroidism patients were newly diagnosed, with disease duration under 2 months, and aged 18 to 65 years. Patients with uncontrolled infections, other autoimmune diseases, pregnancy or lactation were excluded. Diagnoses were established on the basis of clinical symptoms, serum thyroxine and TRAb, thyroid ultrasound, and orbital computed tomography. Total RNA was extracted using Trizol reagent, and RNA quality was assessed on an Agilent 2100 Bioanalyzer. Material for sequencing was peripheral blood or thyroid tissue (not recorded which). This TCR was recovered from a woman under 30 with Graves' hyperthyroidism.

The CDR3: CASSLASTEQFF. The nucleotide sequence reads TGTGCCAGCAGCTTAGCGAGTACTGAGCAGTTCTTC. The chain uses TRBV7-6 and TRBJ2-7; confidence is insufficient to name the D gene. Judging by the DNA end, TRBJ2-1 fits better; the J call may be wrong. The germline V gene sets CDR1 to SGHVS and CDR2 to FNYEAQ. The CDR3 runs 12 residues from the cysteine to the phenylalanine. Only CDR3 DNA remains: 36 bases, in frame from the first base.